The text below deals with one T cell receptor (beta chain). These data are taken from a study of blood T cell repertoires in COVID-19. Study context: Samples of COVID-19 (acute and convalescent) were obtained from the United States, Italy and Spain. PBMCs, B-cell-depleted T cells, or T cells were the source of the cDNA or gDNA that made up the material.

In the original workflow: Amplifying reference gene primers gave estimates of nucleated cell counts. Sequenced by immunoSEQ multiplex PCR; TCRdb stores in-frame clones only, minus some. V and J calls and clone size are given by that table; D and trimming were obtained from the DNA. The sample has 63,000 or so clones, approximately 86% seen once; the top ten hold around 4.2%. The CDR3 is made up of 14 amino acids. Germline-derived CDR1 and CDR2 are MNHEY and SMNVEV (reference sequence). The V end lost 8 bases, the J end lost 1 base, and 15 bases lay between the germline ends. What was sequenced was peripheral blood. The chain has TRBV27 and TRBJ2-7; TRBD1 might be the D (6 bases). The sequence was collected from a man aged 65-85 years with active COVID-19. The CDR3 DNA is TGTGCCAGCCGGGACCCAGGGGTATCCTACGAGCAGTACTTC. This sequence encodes CASRDPGVSYEQYF.